The 22 T cell receptor beta chains reported below all come from one sample, sequenced in a study of CD8 T cell repertoires and HIV-1 epitope variants. The protocol was immunoSEQ multiplex PCR, while the TCRdb copy is restricted to in-frame clones and leaves out a portion. The table records 5,000 to 7,000 clones, approximately 73% of them present only once. No cognate antigen is known for these TCRs. Sequenced material: cultured CD8+ T cells derived from PBMCs. The receptors originated from a male donor with HIV.

CDR3 region: CASSIGRGSQPQHF. CDR3 nucleotides: TGTGCCAGTAGTATTGGCAGGGGGAGTCAGCCCCAGCATTTT. The rearrangement links TRBV19 to TRBJ1-5; 7 positions agree with TRBD1. CDR1 LNHDA and CDR2 SQIVND come from the germline V gene (reference sequence). The CDR3 length is 14 residues. V shed 3 bases and J 6 bases; nucleotides not matched to a gene: 5.

V gene TRBV9 combines with J gene TRBJ2-1; no firm D call. The CDR3 is 16 residues long. V lost 0 bases to trimming and J lost 5 bases, with 15 bases between them. Germline V lookup: CDR1 SGDLS, CDR2 YYNGEE. CDR3 residues: CASSVGGVNPHNEQFF. In nucleotides, the CDR3 is TGTGCCAGCAGCGTAGGTGGGGTAAATCCCCACAATGAGCAGTTCTTC. Combining the CDR3 with reference TRBV9 and TRBJ2-1 gives the whole variable domain DSGVTQTPKHLITATGQRVTLRCSPRSGDLSVYWYQQSLDQGLQFLIQYYNGEERAKGNILERFSAQQFPDLHSELNLSSLELGDSALYFCASSVGGVNPHNEQFFGPGTRLTVL.

The genes are TRBV4-1 and TRBJ1-1; D not resolved. This CDR3 comprises 14 residues. V was clipped by 0 bases and J by 7 bases, with 12 bases between them. Germline CDR1 MGHRA, CDR2 YSYEKL. The CDR3 nucleotides are TGCGCCAGCAGCCAAGATTTCGGGGTGGGTGAAGCTTTCTTT. This translates into CASSQDFGVGEAFF.

The chain's CDR3 is CASSSLTGELFF. In DNA form, the CDR3 reads TGTGCCAGCAGTTCCCTCACCGGGGAGCTGTTTTTT. The chain uses TRBV27 and TRBJ2-2, with no clear D. This CDR3 spans 12 amino acids. V dropped 4 bases and J dropped 4 bases, with 4 bases sitting between them. Germline CDR1 is MNHEY and CDR2 is SMNVEV (reference sequence).

This clone rates as medium-sized (0.01 to 0.1%). The V and J genes are TRBV5-4 and TRBJ1-6, with 7 bases fitting TRBD1. Germline assignment: CDR1 SGHNT and CDR2 YYREEE (reference sequence). This CDR3 comprises 14 residues. V was clipped by 0 bases and J by 11 bases; unmatched bases: 5. The CDR3 here is CASSLGRGLTPLHF. CDR3 in DNA: TGTGCCAGCAGCTTGGGGAGGGGGCTAACACCCCTCCACTTT.

The chain couples TRBV4-3 to TRBJ2-1; 7 nucleotides match TRBD2. This CDR3 has 15 amino acids. Germline loops: CDR1 LGHNA, CDR2 YSLEER. Losses at the gene ends were 2 bases for V and 6 bases for J; bases not matched to a gene: 7. CDR3 in DNA: TGCGCCAGCAGCCAATCTGGACTAGGCGGCAATGAGCAGTTCTTC. This translates into CASSQSGLGGNEQFF.

The V gene is TRBV27, the J gene TRBJ2-6; D might be TRBD1 or TRBD2, each matching 5 bases. The germline V and J ends were trimmed by 0 bases and 0 bases, with 9 bases remaining between them. CDR1 is MNHEY, CDR2 SMNVEV, per germline (reference sequence). This CDR3 has 17 amino acids. For the CDR3, the DNA is TGTGCCAGCAGTTTATCGGGACGTCTCTCTGGGGCCAACGTCCTGACTTTC. Amino acids: CASSLSGRLSGANVLTF. Supplemented by reference TRBV27 and TRBJ2-6, the full variable domain reads EAQVTQNPRYLITVTGKKLTVTCSQNMNHEYMSWYRQDPGLGLRQIYYSMNVEVTDKGDVPEGYKVSRKEKRNFPLILESPSPNQTSLYFCASSLSGRLSGANVLTFGAGSRLTVL.

The V and J genes are TRBV5-6 and TRBJ2-2; 7 nucleotides align to TRBD1. With V trimmed by 1 base and J by 0 bases, 9 bases remained unmatched. CDR1 and CDR2 from the germline V gene are SGHDT and YYEEEE. The CDR3 is 18 amino acids. The CDR3 sequence is CASSLLGAGTANTGELFF. CDR3 sequence (DNA): TGTGCCAGCAGCTTGTTAGGAGCCGGGACAGCGAACACCGGGGAGCTGTTTTTT.

The chain has TRBV6-1 and TRBJ1-6; D is unresolved. V lost 5 bases to trimming and J lost 5 bases, with 13 bases between them. The CDR3 contains 15 residues. CDR1 is MNHNS, CDR2 SASEGT, per germline. The CDR3 sequence is CASSKWTEDNSPLHF. The CDR3 nucleotides read TGTGCCAGCAGTAAGTGGACCGAAGATAATTCACCCCTCCACTTT.

The CDR3 reads CASSLEYGTYEQYF. CDR3 sequence (DNA): TGTGCCAGCAGCTTAGAGTACGGCACCTACGAGCAGTACTTC. This rearrangement joins TRBV7-9 to TRBJ2-7; D gene ambiguous. The CDR3 runs 14 residues. Germline-derived CDR1 and CDR2 are SEHNR and FQNEAQ (reference sequence). V lost 1 base, J lost 2 bases, and 9 bases lay in between.

V gene TRBV7-9 combines with J gene TRBJ1-4; 7 bases map to TRBD1. Germline V gene data show CDR1 as SEHNR and CDR2 as FQNEAQ (reference sequence). CDR3 length: 17 residues. V dropped 2 bases and J dropped 4; count of bases not matched to a gene: 10. The chain's CDR3 is CASSLRGGGQVNEKLFF. The CDR3 DNA is TGTGCCAGCAGCTTAAGAGGGGGAGGACAGGTTAATGAAAAACTGTTTTTT.

The chain links TRBV27 to TRBJ2-7, with D hard to call. The end of the DNA fits TRBJ2-1 better, so the J call may be wrong. The CDR3 spans 11 residues. The germline CDR1 and CDR2 sequences are MNHEY and SMNVEV (reference sequence). Written as DNA, the CDR3 is TGTGCCAGCAGAGAAGGGTTAGCTCAGTTCTTC. This gives the protein CASREGLAQFF.

This clone was recorded a few times. The chain combines TRBV14 with TRBJ1-2; the D gene is possibly TRBD1 (5 bases). V lost 6 bases to trimming and J lost 2 bases, with 16 bases between them. The CDR3 runs to 15 residues. Germline-derived CDR1 and CDR2 are SGHDN and FVKESK. The CDR3: CASSSGGGRNYGYTF. The DNA for the CDR3 is TGTGCCAGCAGTTCCGGGGGTGGTAGGAACTATGGCTACACCTTC. Based on the CDR3 plus reference TRBV14 and TRBJ1-2, the full variable domain is EAGVTQFPSHSVIEKGQTVTLRCDPISGHDNLYWYRRVMGKEIKFLLHFVKESKQDESGMPNNRFLAERTGGTYSTLKVQPAELEDSGVYFCASSSGGGRNYGYTFGSGTRLTVV.

This sequence joins TRBV4-3 and TRBJ2-3, with a possible D match to TRBD2 (7 bases). Germline values: CDR1 LGHNA, CDR2 YSLEER. V gave up 2 bases and J gave up 0 bases, with 21 bases separating them. This CDR3 region has 19 residues. The CDR3 sequence is CASSQKKGGLAFSTDTQYF. The CDR3 DNA reads as TGCGCCAGCAGCCAAAAAAAGGGGGGGCTAGCGTTTAGCACAGATACGCAGTATTTT.

The chain joins TRBV4-3 to TRBJ1-1; D perhaps matches TRBD1 (6 bases). Germline assignment: CDR1 LGHNA and CDR2 YSLEER. The V end lost 0 bases, the J end lost 7 bases, and 12 bases lay between the germline ends. This CDR3 spans 14 amino acids. CDR3 sequence (DNA): TGCGCCAGCAGCCAAGATGGGGGGCTCAGTGAAGCTTTCTTT. It translates to CASSQDGGLSEAFF.

The chain joins TRBV19 to TRBJ1-1; maybe TRBD1 (5 bases). V lost 4 bases and J 1 base, leaving 10 bases between the germline ends. The germline V gene encodes CDR1 LNHDA and CDR2 SQIVND (reference sequence). The CDR3 is 14 amino acids. CDR3 protein: CASSTGIRNTEAFF. The CDR3 nucleotides read TGTGCCAGTAGTACAGGGATACGGAACACTGAAGCTTTCTTT.

Only one count was recorded for this clone. The genes are TRBV15 and TRBJ2-2; TRBD2 might be the D (6 bases). V was clipped by 0 bases and J by 6 bases, with 11 bases between them. This CDR3 contains 15 residues. The V gene's germline CDR1 is LNHNV and CDR2 YYDKDF (reference sequence). The CDR3 DNA follows: TGTGCCACCAGCAGAGATCGGGGGTTGGCCGGGGAGCTGTTTTTT. Translation gives CATSRDRGLAGELFF. Filled out from reference TRBV15 and TRBJ2-2, the complete variable domain reads DAMVIQNPRYQVTQFGKPVTLSCSQTLNHNVMYWYQQKSSQAPKLLFHYYDKDFNNEADTPDNFQSRRPNTSFCFLDIRSPGLGDTAMYLCATSRDRGLAGELFFGEGSRLTVL.

V is TRBV30 and J is TRBJ2-5, with 12 positions matching TRBD2. The germline gives CDR1 GTSNPN, CDR2 SVGIG (reference sequence). The CDR3 loop spans 14 amino acids. V lost 8 bases to trimming and J lost 5 bases; unmatched junction nucleotides: 9. In DNA, the CDR3 is TGTGCCATCACTAGCGGGGGGTTCGAGGAGACCCAGTACTTC. It specifies CAITSGGFEETQYF.

V usage is TRBV27 and J usage is TRBJ2-7; D is tentatively TRBD1 or TRBD2 (5 bases each). Germline lookup yields CDR1 MNHEY and CDR2 SMNVEV (reference sequence). V gave up 4 bases and J gave up 6 bases, with 10 bases separating them. This CDR3 has 12 amino acids. CDR3 in DNA: TGTGCCAGCAGTTGGGGGAAACGCGAGCAGTACTTC. Translation gives CASSWGKREQYF.

The CDR3 DNA reads TGTGCCAGCAGTGAAGCAGGGGGCCTTTATAGCAATCAGCCCCAGCATTTT. Protein product: CASSEAGGLYSNQPQHF. The chain employs TRBV2 and TRBJ1-5; 7 nucleotides align to TRBD1. The junction had 5 bases not matched to a gene; V was cut back by 0 bases and J by 0 bases. The CDR3 has 17 amino acids. Germline V gene data show CDR1 as SNHLY and CDR2 as FYNNEI.

Only a few counts were recorded for this clone. J is TRBJ2-7 and V is TRBV7-2; weak D call: TRBD2 (6 bases). Germline CDR1 is SGHTA and CDR2 is FQGNSA. The CDR3 has 12 residues. Trimming removed 2 bases at V and 6 bases at J, with 8 bases between. CDR3 sequence reads: CASSLRAGEQYF. For the CDR3, the DNA is TGTGCCAGCAGCTTACGAGCGGGCGAGCAGTACTTC.

In its sample, this clone was seen a few times. The V gene is TRBV15, the J gene TRBJ1-2; D gene ambiguous. CDR1 LNHNV and CDR2 YYDKDF come from the germline V gene (reference sequence). CDR3 length: 13 residues. Trimming stripped 5 bases from V and 8 bases from J, with 15 bases between. The CDR3 loop is CATSPRLLGGYTF. The CDR3 nucleotides read TGTGCCACCAGCCCACGATTGCTGGGCGGCTACACCTTC.